This T cell receptor (beta chain) was recovered during a study of T cells in Graves' hyperthyroidism and ophthalmopathy. The study, taken as a whole, reports: From stable hyperthyroidism, ophthalmopathy was set apart by a 13 V-J model. Most clonotypes that expanded in the thyroid above 0.001 also showed up in blood.

Researchers took RNA transcripts and amplified the TCR beta CDR3 regions from them. HTBI primers were employed in a first-round RT-PCR of the TCR CDR3. TCRdb reanalysed the multiplex PCR reads using MiXCR and keeps one entry per CDR3 protein. The sample lists about 420,000 distinct CDR3 sequences; approximately 15% were seen once. The germline V and J ends were trimmed by 4 bases and 4 bases, with 11 bases remaining between them. Germline V gives CDR1 LGHDT, CDR2 YNNKEL (reference sequence). The CDR3 contains 14 residues. Newly diagnosed hyperthyroidism, duration under 2 months, in patients aged 18 to 65. Reasons for excluding patients were uncontrolled infection, other autoimmune disease, pregnancy or lactation. This clonotype was picked up many times. The antigen remains undetermined.

The source material was blood. The sequence came from a woman between 18 and 29 years old with Graves' hyperthyroidism. The rearrangement uses TRBV3-1 and TRBJ2-4; D might be TRBD1 (6 bases). The chain's CDR3 is CASSLGDIKNIQYF. The CDR3 coding sequence is TGTGCCAGCAGCCTCGGGGACATAAAAAACATTCAGTACTTC.